This T cell receptor (beta chain) is drawn from a study of T cells in Graves' hyperthyroidism and ophthalmopathy. This CDR3 has 14 amino acids. The V and J ends lost 7 bases and 6 bases respectively, with 15 bases between them. This clonotype was counted many times. Its antigen is unidentified. Authors of the study amplified TCR beta CDR3 regions from RNA transcripts. First-round RT-PCR of the TCR CDR3 relied on the HTBI primer set. TCRdb reprocessed the multiplex PCR reads with MiXCR, giving one entry per CDR3 protein. Here the sample spans around 600,000 distinct CDR3 sequences, approximately 15% being singletons. Clinical symptoms, serum thyroxine and TRAb, thyroid ultrasound and orbital computed tomography were used for the diagnoses. General study points: The blood repertoire included most of the expanded thyroid clonotypes above 0.001. It was a median about seven months before onset that the model predicted ophthalmopathy. By a 13 V-J model, ophthalmopathy was set apart from stable hyperthyroidism.

The sequenced sample was blood. The sequence came from a woman aged 18-30 years with Graves' ophthalmopathy. V is TRBV12-3 or TRBV12-4 and J is TRBJ1-4; TRBD1 is a possible D gene (5 bases). CDR3 sequence: CASNLGVGDEKLFF. The CDR3 bases are TGTGCCAGCAACTTGGGGGTAGGAGATGAAAAACTGTTTTTT.